This T cell receptor (beta chain) was obtained from a study of shared clonotypes between healthy human individuals. This CDR3 spans 14 amino acids. Trimming removed 2 bases from V and 0 bases from J, with 6 bases in between. The germline V gene encodes CDR1 SEHNR and CDR2 FQNEAQ (reference sequence). For this clone: Its specificity is unknown.

Positively selected for CCR7, the CD45RO-negative cells used as naive CD8 cells excluded terminally differentiated effector memory CD45RA+ cells. Recent acute infections and vaccinations were absent in the healthy HIV-negative adult donors. TCRdb's table, derived via immunoSEQ multiplex PCR, lists solely in-frame clones and lacks some. The table records 700,000 to 950,000 clones, 96% of them present only once. The study's findings and limits: Unshared clonotypes carried lower generation probabilities than those common to all four donors.

This chain links TRBV7-9 with TRBJ2-3; D gene ambiguous. This clonotype was sampled from a man aged 25 to 40 in good health. The material sequenced was naive CD8+ T cells sorted from blood. CDR3 loop: CASSLWVSTDTQYF. The CDR3 DNA reads TGTGCCAGCAGCTTATGGGTCAGCACAGATACGCAGTATTTT.